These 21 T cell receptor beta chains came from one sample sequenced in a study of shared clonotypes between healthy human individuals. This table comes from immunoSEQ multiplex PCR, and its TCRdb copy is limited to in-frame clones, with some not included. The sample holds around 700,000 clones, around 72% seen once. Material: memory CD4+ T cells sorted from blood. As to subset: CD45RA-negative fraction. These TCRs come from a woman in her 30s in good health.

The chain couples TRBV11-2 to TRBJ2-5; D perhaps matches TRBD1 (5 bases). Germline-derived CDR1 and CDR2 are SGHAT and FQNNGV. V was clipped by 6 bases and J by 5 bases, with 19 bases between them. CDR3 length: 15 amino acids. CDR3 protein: CASSPRAGARETQYF. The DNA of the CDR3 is TGTGCCAGCAGTCCCAGGGCTGGGGCGCGGGAGACCCAGTACTTC.

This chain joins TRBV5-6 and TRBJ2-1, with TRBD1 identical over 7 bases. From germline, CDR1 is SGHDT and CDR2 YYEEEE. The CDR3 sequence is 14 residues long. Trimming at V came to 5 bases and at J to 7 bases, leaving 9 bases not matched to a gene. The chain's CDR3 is CASREQGLGNEQFF. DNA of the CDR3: TGTGCCAGCAGAGAACAGGGGTTAGGAAATGAGCAGTTCTTC.

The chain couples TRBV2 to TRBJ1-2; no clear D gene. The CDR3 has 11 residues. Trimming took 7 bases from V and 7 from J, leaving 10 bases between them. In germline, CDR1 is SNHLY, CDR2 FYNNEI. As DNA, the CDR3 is TGTGCCAGCACGAACATTTTTGGCTACACCTTC. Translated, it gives CASTNIFGYTF.

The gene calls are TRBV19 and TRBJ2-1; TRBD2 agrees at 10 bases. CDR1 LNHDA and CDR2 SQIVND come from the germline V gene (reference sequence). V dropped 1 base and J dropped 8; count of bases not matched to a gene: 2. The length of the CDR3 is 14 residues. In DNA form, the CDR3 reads TGTGCCAGTAGTATAGCTAGCGGGAGATATGAGCAGTTCTTC. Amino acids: CASSIASGRYEQFF.

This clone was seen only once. The CDR3 protein is CATRQSRGAEEKLFF. The CDR3 DNA is TGTGCCACCAGGCAAAGCCGGGGGGCAGAAGAAAAACTGTTTTTT. The V and J genes are TRBV15 and TRBJ1-4; D may be TRBD1 (6 bases). The CDR3 has 15 amino acids. V dropped 6 bases and J dropped 8 bases, with 19 bases sitting between them. Germline loops: CDR1 LNHNV, CDR2 YYDKDF (reference sequence).

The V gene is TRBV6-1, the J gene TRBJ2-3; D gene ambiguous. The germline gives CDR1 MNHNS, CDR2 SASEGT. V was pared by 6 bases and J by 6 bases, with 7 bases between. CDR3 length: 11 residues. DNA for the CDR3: TGTGCCAGCAGGCTCGGGGATACGCAGTATTTT. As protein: CASRLGDTQYF.

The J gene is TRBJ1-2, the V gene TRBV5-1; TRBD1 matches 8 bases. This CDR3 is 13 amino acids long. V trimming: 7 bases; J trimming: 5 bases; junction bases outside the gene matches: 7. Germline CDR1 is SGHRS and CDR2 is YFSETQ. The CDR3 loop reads CASEAGGGYGYTF. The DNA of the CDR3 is TGCGCCAGCGAAGCAGGGGGCGGGTATGGCTACACCTTC. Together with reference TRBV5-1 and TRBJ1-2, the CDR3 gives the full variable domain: KAGVTQTPRYLIKTRGQQVTLSCSPISGHRSVSWYQQTPGQGLQFLFEYFSETQRNKGNFPGRFSGRQFSNSRSEMNVSTLELGDSALYLCASEAGGGYGYTFGSGTRLTVV.

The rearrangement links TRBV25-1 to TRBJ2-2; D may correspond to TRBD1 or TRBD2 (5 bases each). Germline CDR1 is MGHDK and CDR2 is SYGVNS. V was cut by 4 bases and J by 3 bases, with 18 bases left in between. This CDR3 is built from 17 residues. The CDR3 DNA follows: TGTGCCAGCAGTGTCGGGGCCACTCTTATTGACACCGGGGAGCTGTTTTTT. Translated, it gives CASSVGATLIDTGELFF.

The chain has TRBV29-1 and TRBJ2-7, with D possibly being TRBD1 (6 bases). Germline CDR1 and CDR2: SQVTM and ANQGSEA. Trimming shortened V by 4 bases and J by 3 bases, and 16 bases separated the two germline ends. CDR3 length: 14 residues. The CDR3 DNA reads TGCAGCGTTGGTGTCAGCTGGGGGCTCTACGAGCAGTACTTC. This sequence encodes CSVGVSWGLYEQYF.

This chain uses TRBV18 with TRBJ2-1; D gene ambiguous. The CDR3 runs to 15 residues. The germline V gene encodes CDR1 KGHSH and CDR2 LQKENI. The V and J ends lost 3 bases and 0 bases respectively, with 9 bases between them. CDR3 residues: CASSPSDDSYNEQFF. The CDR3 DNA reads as TGTGCCAGCTCACCTTCCGACGACTCCTACAATGAGCAGTTCTTC.

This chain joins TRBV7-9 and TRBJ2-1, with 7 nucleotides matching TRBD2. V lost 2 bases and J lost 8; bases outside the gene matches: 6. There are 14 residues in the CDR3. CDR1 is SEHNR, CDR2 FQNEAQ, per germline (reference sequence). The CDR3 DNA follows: TGTGCCAGCAGCTTACTAGCGGACTGGGATGAGCAGTTCTTC. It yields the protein CASSLLADWDEQFF.

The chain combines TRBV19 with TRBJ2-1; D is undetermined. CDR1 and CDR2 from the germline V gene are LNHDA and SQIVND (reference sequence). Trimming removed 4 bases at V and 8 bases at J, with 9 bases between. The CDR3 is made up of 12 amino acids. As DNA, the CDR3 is TGTGCCAGTAGTAGGACGCACCATGAGCAGTTCTTC. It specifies CASSRTHHEQFF.

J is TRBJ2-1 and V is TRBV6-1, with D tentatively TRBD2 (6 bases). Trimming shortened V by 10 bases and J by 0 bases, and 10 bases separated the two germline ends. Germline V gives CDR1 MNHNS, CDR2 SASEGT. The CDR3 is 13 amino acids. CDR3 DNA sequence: TGTGCCACCTACGGGAGCTCCTACAATGAGCAGTTCTTC. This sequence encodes CATYGSSYNEQFF.

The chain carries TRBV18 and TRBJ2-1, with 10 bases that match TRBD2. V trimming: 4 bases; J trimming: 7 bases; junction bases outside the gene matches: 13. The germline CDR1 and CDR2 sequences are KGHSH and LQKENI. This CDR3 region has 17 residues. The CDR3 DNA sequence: TGTGCCAGCTCACGGCCCCCCGGCCTAGCGGGAGTTAATGAGCAGTTCTTC. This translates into CASSRPPGLAGVNEQFF.

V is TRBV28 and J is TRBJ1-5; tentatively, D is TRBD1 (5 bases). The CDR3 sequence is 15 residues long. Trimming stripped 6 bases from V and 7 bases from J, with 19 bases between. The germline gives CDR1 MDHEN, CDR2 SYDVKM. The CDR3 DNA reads TGTGCCAGCAGCTTCGTTGGAGGGGATAACCAGCCCCAGCATTTT. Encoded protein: CASSFVGGDNQPQHF.

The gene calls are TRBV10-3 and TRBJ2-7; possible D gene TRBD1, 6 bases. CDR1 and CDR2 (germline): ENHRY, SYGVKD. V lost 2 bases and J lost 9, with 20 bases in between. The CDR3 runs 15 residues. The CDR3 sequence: CAISEREQGVMGQYF. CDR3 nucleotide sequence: TGTGCCATCAGTGAGCGGGAACAGGGTGTGATGGGGCAGTACTTC.

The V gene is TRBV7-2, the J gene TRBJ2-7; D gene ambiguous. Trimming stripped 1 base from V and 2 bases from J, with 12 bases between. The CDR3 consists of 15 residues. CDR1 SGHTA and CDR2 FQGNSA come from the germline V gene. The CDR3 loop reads CASSLGLYGTYEQYF. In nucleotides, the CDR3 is TGTGCCAGCAGCTTAGGGCTCTACGGAACCTACGAGCAGTACTTC.

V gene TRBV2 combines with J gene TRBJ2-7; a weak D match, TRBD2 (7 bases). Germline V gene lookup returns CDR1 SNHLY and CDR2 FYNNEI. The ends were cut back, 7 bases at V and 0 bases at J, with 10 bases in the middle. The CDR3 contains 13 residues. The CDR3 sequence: CASTGGPSYEQYF. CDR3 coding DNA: TGTGCCAGCACGGGGGGCCCCTCCTACGAGCAGTACTTC.

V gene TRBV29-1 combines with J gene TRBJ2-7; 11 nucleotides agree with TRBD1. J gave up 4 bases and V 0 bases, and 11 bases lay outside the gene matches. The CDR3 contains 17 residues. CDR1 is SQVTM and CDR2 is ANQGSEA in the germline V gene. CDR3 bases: TGCAGCGTTGAAGATAGGGACAGGGGGATATACGGGTACGAGCAGTACTTC. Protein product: CSVEDRDRGIYGYEQYF.

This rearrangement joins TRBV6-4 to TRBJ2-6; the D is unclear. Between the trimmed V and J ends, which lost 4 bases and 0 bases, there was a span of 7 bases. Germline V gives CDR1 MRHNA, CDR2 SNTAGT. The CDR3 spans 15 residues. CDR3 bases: TGTGCCAGCAGTGTCAGTTTCTCTGGGGCCAACGTCCTGACTTTC. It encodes CASSVSFSGANVLTF.

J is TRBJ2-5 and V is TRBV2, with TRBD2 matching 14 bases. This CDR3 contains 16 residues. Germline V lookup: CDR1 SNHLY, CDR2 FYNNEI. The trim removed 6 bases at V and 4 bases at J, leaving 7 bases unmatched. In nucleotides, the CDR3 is TGTGCCAGCAGGGGGACTAGCGGGAGCCGGTCAGAGACCCAGTACTTC. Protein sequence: CASRGTSGSRSETQYF.